The sequence of this T cell receptor (beta chain) was determined in a study of shared clonotypes between healthy human individuals. The data were produced by immunoSEQ multiplex PCR, yet TCRdb's version contains in-frame clones alone and is incomplete. There are 550,000 to 600,000 clones in the sample; about 98% occur only once, and 0.25% to 0.35% lies in the top ten. In the naive CD8 group, cells lacked CD45RO and were positively selected for CCR7, so terminally differentiated effector memory CD45RA+ cells were left out. This sequence was found in a young man in good health. Sequenced: naive CD8+ T cells sorted from blood.

For the CDR3, the DNA is TGTGCCAGTAGTATAGGGGCTAGCGGGAACTACGAGCAGTACTTC. It specifies CASSIGASGNYEQYF. The rearrangement joins TRBV19 to TRBJ2-7; 9 bases are a match to TRBD2. V lost 1 base and J lost 3; bases outside the gene matches: 4. CDR1 is LNHDA, CDR2 SQIVND, per germline (reference sequence). The CDR3 extends over 15 amino acids. The full variable domain, completed using reference TRBV19 and TRBJ2-7, is DGGITQSPKYLFRKEGQNVTLSCEQNLNHDAMYWYRQDPGQGLRLIYYSQIVNDFQKGDIAEGYSVSREKKESFPLTVTSAQKNPTAFYLCASSIGASGNYEQYFGPGTRLTVT.